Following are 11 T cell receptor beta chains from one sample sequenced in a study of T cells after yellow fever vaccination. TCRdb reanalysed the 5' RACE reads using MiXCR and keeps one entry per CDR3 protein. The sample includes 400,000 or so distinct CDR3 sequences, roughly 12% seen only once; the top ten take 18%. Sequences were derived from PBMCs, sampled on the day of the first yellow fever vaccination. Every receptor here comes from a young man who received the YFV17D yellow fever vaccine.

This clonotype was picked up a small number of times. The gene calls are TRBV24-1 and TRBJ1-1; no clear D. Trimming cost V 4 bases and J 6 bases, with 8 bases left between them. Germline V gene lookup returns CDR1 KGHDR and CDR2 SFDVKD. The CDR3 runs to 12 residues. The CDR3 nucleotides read TGTGCCACCAGTGAAACGGGGTCTGAAGCTTTCTTT. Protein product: CATSETGSEAFF.

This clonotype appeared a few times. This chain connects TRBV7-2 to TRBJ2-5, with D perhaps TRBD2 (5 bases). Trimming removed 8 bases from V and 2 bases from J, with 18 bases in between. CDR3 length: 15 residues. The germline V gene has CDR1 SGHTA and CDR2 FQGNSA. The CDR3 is CASGDRGSAQETQYF. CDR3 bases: TGTGCCAGCGGGGATCGGGGTAGCGCACAAGAGACCCAGTACTTC.

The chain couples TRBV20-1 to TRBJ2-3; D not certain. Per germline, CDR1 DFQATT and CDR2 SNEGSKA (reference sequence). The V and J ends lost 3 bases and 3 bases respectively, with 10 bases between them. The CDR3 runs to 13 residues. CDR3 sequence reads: CSASKTVTDTQYF. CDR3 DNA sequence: TGCAGTGCTAGTAAAACGGTGACAGATACGCAGTATTTT.

The CDR3 DNA sequence: TGTGCCAGCAGCTCCTACGGGACAGGGGTTGGCTACACCTTC. Protein sequence: CASSSYGTGVGYTF. V usage is TRBV7-2 and J usage is TRBJ1-2; TRBD1 matches 10 bases. The CDR3 is 14 amino acids. The V gene's germline CDR1 is SGHTA and CDR2 FQGNSA. V gave up 4 bases and J gave up 7 bases; unmatched junction bases: 6.

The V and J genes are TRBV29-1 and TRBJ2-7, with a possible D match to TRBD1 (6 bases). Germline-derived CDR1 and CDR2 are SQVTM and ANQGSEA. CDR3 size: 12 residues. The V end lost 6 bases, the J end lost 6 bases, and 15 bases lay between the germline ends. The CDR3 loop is CSVANREGEQYV. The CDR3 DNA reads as TGCAGCGTAGCGAACAGGGAAGGCGAGCAGTACGTC.

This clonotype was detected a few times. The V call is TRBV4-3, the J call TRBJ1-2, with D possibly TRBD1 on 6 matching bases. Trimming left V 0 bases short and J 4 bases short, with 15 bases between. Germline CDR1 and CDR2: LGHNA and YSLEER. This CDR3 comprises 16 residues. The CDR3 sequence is CASSQEVTGWFYGYTF. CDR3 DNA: TGCGCCAGCAGCCAAGAGGTCACAGGGTGGTTCTATGGCTACACCTTC.

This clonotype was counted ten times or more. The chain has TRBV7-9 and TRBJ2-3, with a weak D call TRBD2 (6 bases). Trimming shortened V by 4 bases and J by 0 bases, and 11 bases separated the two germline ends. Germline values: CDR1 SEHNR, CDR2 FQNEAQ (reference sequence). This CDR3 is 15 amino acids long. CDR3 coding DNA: TGTGCCAGCAGCTCATTAGCGGAGAGCACAGATACGCAGTATTTT. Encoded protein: CASSSLAESTDTQYF.

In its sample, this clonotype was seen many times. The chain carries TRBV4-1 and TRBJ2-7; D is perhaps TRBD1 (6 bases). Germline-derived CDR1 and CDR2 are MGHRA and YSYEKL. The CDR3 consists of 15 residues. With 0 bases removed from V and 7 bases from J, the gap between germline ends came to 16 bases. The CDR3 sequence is CASSQEGGRGGEQYV. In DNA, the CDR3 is TGCGCCAGCAGCCAAGAGGGTGGCAGGGGTGGTGAGCAGTACGTC.

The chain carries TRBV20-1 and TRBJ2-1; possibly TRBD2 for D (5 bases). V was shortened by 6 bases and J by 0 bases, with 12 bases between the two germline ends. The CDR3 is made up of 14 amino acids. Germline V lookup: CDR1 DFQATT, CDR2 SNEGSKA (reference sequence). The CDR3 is CSAQTGISYNEQFF. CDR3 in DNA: TGCAGTGCCCAGACGGGGATCTCCTACAATGAGCAGTTCTTC.

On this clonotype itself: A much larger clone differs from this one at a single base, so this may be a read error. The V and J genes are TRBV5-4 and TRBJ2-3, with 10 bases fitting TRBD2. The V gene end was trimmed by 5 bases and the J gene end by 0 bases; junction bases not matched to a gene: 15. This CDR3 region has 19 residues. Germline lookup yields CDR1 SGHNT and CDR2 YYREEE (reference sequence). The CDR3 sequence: CASRWASGGHPFSTDTQYF. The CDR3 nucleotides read TGTGCCAGCAGATGGGCTAGCGGGGGACATCCCTTTAGCACAGATACGCAGTATTTT. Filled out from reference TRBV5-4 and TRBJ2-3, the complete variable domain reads ETGVTQSPTHLIKTRGQQVTLRCSSQSGHNTVSWYQQALGQGPQFIFQYYREEENGRGNFPPRFSGLQFPNYSSELNVNALELDDSALYLCASRWASGGHPFSTDTQYFGPGTRLTVL.

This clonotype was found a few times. This CDR3 is CASIGPTKGEQYF. CDR3 DNA sequence: TGCGCCAGCATAGGGCCGACTAAGGGCGAGCAGTACTTC. The V call is TRBV5-1, the J call TRBJ2-7, with D possibly matching TRBD2 (5 bases). Germline loops: CDR1 SGHRS, CDR2 YFSETQ. With 6 bases removed from V and 6 bases from J, the gap between germline ends came to 16 bases. The CDR3 length is 13 residues.